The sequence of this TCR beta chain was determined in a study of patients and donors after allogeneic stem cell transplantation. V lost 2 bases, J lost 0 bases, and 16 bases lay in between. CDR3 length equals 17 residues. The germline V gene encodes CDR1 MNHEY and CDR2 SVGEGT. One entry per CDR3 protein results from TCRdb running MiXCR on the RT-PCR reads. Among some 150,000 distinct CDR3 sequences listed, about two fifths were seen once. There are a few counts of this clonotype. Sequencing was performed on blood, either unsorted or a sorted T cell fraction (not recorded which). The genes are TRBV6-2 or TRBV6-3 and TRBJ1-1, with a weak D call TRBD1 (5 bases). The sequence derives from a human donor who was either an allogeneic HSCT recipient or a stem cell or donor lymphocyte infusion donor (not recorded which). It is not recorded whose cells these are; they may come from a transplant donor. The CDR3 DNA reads TGTGCCAGCAGTTACCCCTTGGGGGGGGGTATGAACACTGAAGCTTTCTTT. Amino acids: CASSYPLGGGMNTEAFF.